The clone carrying this TCR beta chain appeared many times. These data are taken from a study of blood T cell repertoires in COVID-19. As for the study in general: Acute-phase and convalescent COVID-19 samples originated in the United States, Italy and Spain. PBMCs, B-cell-depleted T cells, or T cells provided the cDNA or gDNA that made up the material.

Germline CDR1 SGHAT, CDR2 FQNNGV. J was trimmed by 5 bases and V by 4 bases; bases with no gene match: 10. The CDR3 is 15 residues long. Clones were sequenced by immunoSEQ multiplex PCR, and TCRdb holds only the in-frame ones, with some missing. Here the sample spans roughly 170,000 clones, around 82% being singletons. Adults between roughly 18 and 89 years of age took part from fewer than 30 US areas. What the recovered Cohort 3 donors had was two negative PCRs, clearance, or symptom resolution. The sequence derives from a man between 60 and 75 years old who had recovered from COVID-19. Input material: PBMCs or T cells enriched from blood (not recorded which). J is TRBJ1-1 and V is TRBV11-2; TRBD1 matches at 7 bases. This chain's CDR3 is CASSSRQGRGTEAFF. The CDR3 DNA reads TGTGCCAGCAGCTCTAGACAGGGAAGGGGAACTGAAGCTTTCTTT.